A selection of T cell receptor beta chains follows, all from one sample in a study of blood T cells in healthy people across ages. TCRdb re-derived calls from the 5' RACE reads in MiXCR, one entry per CDR3 protein. The table includes roughly 1,000,000 distinct CDR3 sequences, under 30% detected once. The data were also submitted as part of a second study, on T cells of mothers and their children.

Source material: blood. The receptors stem from a girl aged 2 to 9 in good health. Each CDR3 is given without its conserved first and last residue. The D gene is left open where the match is weak.

v_gene	j_gene	d_gene	CDR3aa
TRBV29-1	TRBJ1-1	NA	SSGGADNTEAF
TRBV7-2	TRBJ2-6	NA	ASSWDGLYGANVLT
TRBV4-1	TRBJ1-5	NA	ASSQDRLSNQPQH
TRBV28	TRBJ1-1	TRBD1	ASSRGTGTANTEAF
TRBV29-1	TRBJ2-1	NA	SEERGHEQF
TRBV28	TRBJ2-5	TRBD2	ASMGADLAGEETQY
TRBV19	TRBJ2-1	TRBD2	ASRASGRNNLLDEQF
TRBV23-1	NA	NA	ASSPPTVRLNEQY
TRBV9	TRBJ2-1	NA	ASSVGVLAHNEQF
TRBV6-2/TRBV6-3	TRBJ2-5	NA	ASSPGDEHF
TRBV7-2	TRBJ2-5	TRBD1	ASSPGGWSETQY
TRBV4-2	TRBJ1-1	TRBD1	ASSQVTGGRVVAF
TRBV5-1	TRBJ1-4	NA	ASSEIGTATWRANEKLF
TRBV28	TRBJ1-4	NA	ASSPPVGTNEKLF
TRBV6-5	TRBJ2-5	NA	ASSYGGRETQY
TRBV20-1	TRBJ2-5	NA	SALGIFGYF
TRBV5-6	NA	NA	ASSPRDLPSYEQY
TRBV3-1	TRBJ1-1	NA	ASSRTQGTEAF
TRBV29-1	TRBJ2-7	NA	SVGINAGYEQY
TRBV29-1	TRBJ1-1	NA	SVERNTEAF
TRBV27	TRBJ2-1	NA	ASSLLHEQF
TRBV28	TRBJ2-7	NA	ASSLQNLQASSYEQY
TRBV9	TRBJ1-4	NA	ASSVDTGGNEKLF
TRBV5-8	TRBJ2-3	TRBD1	ASRLQGDTQY
TRBV15	TRBJ2-7	NA	ATSRDLGSYEQY
TRBV29-1	TRBJ2-5	NA	SVSRRRSQETQY
TRBV24-1	TRBJ1-1	TRBD1	ATRGQGGENTEAF
TRBV27	TRBJ2-1	NA	ASSPLGYGQF
TRBV24-1	TRBJ1-2	NA	ATSMGQTQGYGYT